The 2 T cell receptor beta chains listed next were all sequenced from one sample in a study of neoadjuvant anti-PD-1 for oral cavity cancer. Repertoires were generated with immunoSEQ multiplex PCR, while TCRdb's copy carries only in-frame clones and drops some. The profile shows approximately 7,200 clones, about 54% of them singletons. Sequences were derived from tumor tissue, sampled before nivolumab (anti-PD-1) treatment. These receptors originate from a person aged 35-79 years with oral cavity squamous cell carcinoma.

This chain uses TRBV30 with TRBJ1-6; 7 positions match TRBD1. V lost 4 bases, J lost 0 bases, and 9 bases stayed unmatched. This CDR3 comprises 17 residues. The germline V gene encodes CDR1 GTSNPN and CDR2 SVGIG (reference sequence). The DNA of the CDR3 is TGTGCCTGGAATTGGGGACAGTTGAGCTCCTATAATTCACCCCTCCACTTT. This sequence encodes CAWNWGQLSSYNSPLHF.

This clone was picked up a small number of times. The rearrangement joins TRBV2 to TRBJ2-7; D call uncertain. Trimming took 7 bases from V and 5 from J, leaving 12 bases between them. Germline V gene data show CDR1 as SNHLY and CDR2 as FYNNEI. The CDR3 runs 12 residues. The CDR3 DNA reads as TGTGCCAGCAATTGGCCCAGCGACGAGCAGTACTTC. As protein: CASNWPSDEQYF.